This passage covers 6 T cell receptor beta chains from one sample sequenced in a study of CD8 T cells in Susac syndrome (dated by TCRdb to the late 2010s). The library was obtained by the immunoSEQ multiplex PCR assay. RNA was extracted with the RNeasy kit and roughly 0.45 to 1 ug was reverse transcribed using random hexamers. The public reads were run again by TCRdb, first through fastp at Q25 and then through MiXCR, and only productive beta chains were kept. Identical CDR3 proteins give one entry, which carries the most common genes and DNA. Within this sample are some 26,000 distinct CDR3 sequences, with 94% of them counted one time only. The ten largest clonotypes hold 0.27% of the sample. Sequencing was performed on CD8+ T cells from PBMCs. These receptors were obtained from a human donor in good health.

V usage is TRBV19 and J usage is TRBJ2-7, with D possibly called TRBD1 or TRBD2 (5 bases each). This CDR3 is built from 16 residues. The germline gives CDR1 LNHDA, CDR2 SQIVND (reference sequence). V shed 0 bases and J shed 0 bases, with 12 bases lying between them. DNA of the CDR3: TGTGCCAGTAGTATAGAGGACCGGGACGGCTCCTACGAGCAGTACTTC. Translated: CASSIEDRDGSYEQYF.

V usage is TRBV19 and J usage is TRBJ1-1; 10 bases are shared with TRBD1. Germline assignment: CDR1 LNHDA and CDR2 SQIVND (reference sequence). CDR3 length equals 14 residues. The V segment lost 6 bases and the J segment 11 bases; nucleotides outside the gene matches: 12. This chain's CDR3 is CASRPTGGAGYAFF. In nucleotides, the CDR3 is TGTGCCAGTAGGCCGACAGGGGGCGCGGGTTACGCTTTCTTT.

The V gene is TRBV7-9, the J gene TRBJ1-1, with TRBD1 matching 9 bases. This CDR3 spans 15 amino acids. Germline CDR1 reads SEHNR; CDR2 reads FQNEAQ (reference sequence). The CDR3 region is CSGDRVTAANTEAFF. The CDR3 bases are TGTTCAGGGGACAGGGTTACGGCCGCGAACACTGAAGCTTTCTTT.

The chain joins TRBV12-3 or TRBV12-4 to TRBJ2-2, with 8 bases aligning to TRBD2. The CDR3 has 17 amino acids. V was clipped by 4 bases and J by 3 bases; unmatched bases: 10. CDR3 DNA: TGTGCCAGCAGTTCACTCGGGGGGGGTCTAGACACCGGGGAGCTGTTTTTT. Its protein is CASSSLGGGLDTGELFF.

The chain has TRBV5-1 and TRBJ1-3; D may be TRBD1 (5 bases). Germline CDR1 and CDR2: SGHRS and YFSETQ. The V end was cut by 2 bases, the J end by 2 bases, with 8 bases between. The CDR3 is made up of 14 amino acids. The CDR3 DNA reads as TGCGCCAGCAGCTTAAGGGGAACTGGAAACACCATATATTTT. This gives the protein CASSLRGTGNTIYF.

J is TRBJ2-3 and V is TRBV6-2 or TRBV6-3; 7 nucleotides match TRBD1. The CDR3 contains 14 residues. V lost 6 bases to trimming and J lost 6 bases; unmatched junction nucleotides: 9. CDR1 is MNHEY and CDR2 is SVGEGT in the germline V gene. The CDR3 here is CASRDRTGVDTQYF. The CDR3 DNA reads TGTGCCAGCAGGGACCGAACAGGGGTGGATACGCAGTATTTT.